This T cell receptor (beta chain) comes out of a study of T cells in Graves' hyperthyroidism and ophthalmopathy. Turning to the study itself: The initial diagnosis was the point when peripheral blood was collected, ahead of any treatment.

This clonotype was seen many times. Amplified TCR beta CDR3 regions came from RNA transcripts. An initial round of RT-PCR targeting the TCR CDR3 relied on the HTBI primer set. TCRdb passed the multiplex PCR reads through MiXCR, listing each CDR3 protein once. The profile covers 250,000 or so distinct CDR3 sequences, with roughly 15% appearing a single time and around 30% taken by the ten largest. Fresh 10 ml peripheral blood yielded PBMCs. Looked up from germline, CDR1 is MNHNS and CDR2 is SASEGT. CDR3 length: 13 amino acids. The junction had 2 bases not matched to a gene; V was cut back by 1 base and J by 7 bases.

This receptor was obtained from a woman under 30 with Graves' ophthalmopathy. Material: blood. The chain employs TRBV6-1 and TRBJ2-3, with 7 positions matching TRBD2. CDR3 in amino acids: CASSEEAGNTQYF. The CDR3 DNA reads TGTGCCAGCAGTGAAGAAGCGGGGAATACGCAGTATTTT.